This T cell receptor beta chain was recorded in a study of T cell responses to AZD1222 COVID-19 vaccine. General study findings and limits: Donors were chiefly white British, with a greater number of females, and clonal diversity was perhaps underestimated. Among those given AZD1222, only six were seropositive at baseline. Nearly half of spike-specific TCRs reportedly target unmutated variant regions.

Clones were read by immunoSEQ multiplex PCR, and TCRdb kept only the in-frame ones, dropping some. This sample has 100,000 to 150,000 clones, with around 85% found just once. Details on this clone: Its antigen is currently unknown.

CDR3 length: 15 amino acids. J lost 5 bases, V lost 3 bases, and 5 bases had no gene match. Germline CDR1 and CDR2: KGHSH and LQKENI. The TCR sequence derives from an adult in good health. The J gene is TRBJ1-2, the V gene TRBV18, with 11 bases lining up with TRBD1. The sample was peripheral blood, taken on day 0 of AZD1222 vaccination. The CDR3 DNA follows: TGTGCCAGCTCACCCGCCGGGACAGGGGGGTATGGCTACACCTTC. This codes for CASSPAGTGGYGYTF.